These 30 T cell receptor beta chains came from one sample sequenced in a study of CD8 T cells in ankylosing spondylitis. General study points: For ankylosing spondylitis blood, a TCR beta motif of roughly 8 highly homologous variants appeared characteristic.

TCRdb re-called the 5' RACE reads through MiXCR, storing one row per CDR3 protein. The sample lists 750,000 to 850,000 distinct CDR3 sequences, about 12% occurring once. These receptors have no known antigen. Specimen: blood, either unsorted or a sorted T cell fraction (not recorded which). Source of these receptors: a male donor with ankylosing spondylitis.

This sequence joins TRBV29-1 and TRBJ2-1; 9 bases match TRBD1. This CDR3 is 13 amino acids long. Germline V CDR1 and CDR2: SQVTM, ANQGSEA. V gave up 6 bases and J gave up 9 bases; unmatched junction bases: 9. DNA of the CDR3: TGCAGCGTCAGACAGGGGGTAATCGGTGAGCAGTTCTTC. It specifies CSVRQGVIGEQFF.

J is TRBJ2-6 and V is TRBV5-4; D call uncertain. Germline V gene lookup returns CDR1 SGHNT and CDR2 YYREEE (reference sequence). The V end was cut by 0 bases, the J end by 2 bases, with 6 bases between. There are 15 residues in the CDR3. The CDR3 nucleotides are TGTGCCAGCAGCTTGGGGGAAACTGGGGCCAACGTCCTGACTTTC. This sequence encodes CASSLGETGANVLTF.

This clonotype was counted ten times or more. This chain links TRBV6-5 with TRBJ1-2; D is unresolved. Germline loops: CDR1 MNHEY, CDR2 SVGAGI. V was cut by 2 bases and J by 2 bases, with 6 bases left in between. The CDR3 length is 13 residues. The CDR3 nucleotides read TGTGCCAGCAGTTACGGGCGGAACTATGGCTACACCTTC. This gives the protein CASSYGRNYGYTF.

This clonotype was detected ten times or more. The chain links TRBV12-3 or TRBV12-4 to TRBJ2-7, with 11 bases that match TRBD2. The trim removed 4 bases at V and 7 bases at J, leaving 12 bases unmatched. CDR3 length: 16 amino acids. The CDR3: CASSYKLAGGSEEQYF. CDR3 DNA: TGTGCCAGCAGTTACAAGCTAGCGGGAGGTTCGGAGGAGCAGTACTTC.

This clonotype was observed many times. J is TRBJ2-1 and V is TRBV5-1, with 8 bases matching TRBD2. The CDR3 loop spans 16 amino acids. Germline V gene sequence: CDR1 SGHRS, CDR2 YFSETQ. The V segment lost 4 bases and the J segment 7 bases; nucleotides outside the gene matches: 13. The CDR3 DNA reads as TGCGCCAGCAGCACCGCCGGGACTAGGTCGGGAAATGAGCAGTTCTTC. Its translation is CASSTAGTRSGNEQFF.

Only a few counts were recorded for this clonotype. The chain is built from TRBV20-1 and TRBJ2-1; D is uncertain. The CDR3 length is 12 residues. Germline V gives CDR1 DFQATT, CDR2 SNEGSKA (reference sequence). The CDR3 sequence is CSEESSYNEQFF. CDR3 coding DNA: TGCAGCGAAGAGAGCTCCTACAATGAGCAGTTCTTC.

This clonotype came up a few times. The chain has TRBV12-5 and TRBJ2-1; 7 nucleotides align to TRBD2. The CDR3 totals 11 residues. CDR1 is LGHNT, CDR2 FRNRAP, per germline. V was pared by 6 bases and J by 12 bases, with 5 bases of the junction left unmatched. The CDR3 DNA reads TGTGCTAGTGGCCATGGGGGGGTGCAGTTCTTC. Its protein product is CASGHGGVQFF.

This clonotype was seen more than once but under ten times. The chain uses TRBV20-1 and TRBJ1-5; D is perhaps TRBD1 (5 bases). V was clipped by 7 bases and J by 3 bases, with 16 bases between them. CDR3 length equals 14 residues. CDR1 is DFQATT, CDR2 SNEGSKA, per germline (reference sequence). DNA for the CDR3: TGCAGTGTAAACCCAGGGACTTACAATCAGCCCCAGCATTTT. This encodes CSVNPGTYNQPQHF.

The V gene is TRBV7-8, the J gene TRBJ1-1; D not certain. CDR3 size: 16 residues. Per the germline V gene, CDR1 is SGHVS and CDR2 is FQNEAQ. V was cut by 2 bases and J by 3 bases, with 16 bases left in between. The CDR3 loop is CASSLPRRFGDTEAFF. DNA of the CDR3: TGTGCCAGCAGCTTACCGCGACGGTTCGGGGACACTGAAGCTTTCTTT.

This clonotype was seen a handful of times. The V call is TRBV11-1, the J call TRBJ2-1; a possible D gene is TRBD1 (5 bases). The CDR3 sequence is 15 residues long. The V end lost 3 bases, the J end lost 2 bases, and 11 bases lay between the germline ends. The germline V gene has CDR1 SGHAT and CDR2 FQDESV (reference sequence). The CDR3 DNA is TGTGCCAGCAGCTTTCAACAGGCCCCCTACAATGAGCAGTTCTTC. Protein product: CASSFQQAPYNEQFF.

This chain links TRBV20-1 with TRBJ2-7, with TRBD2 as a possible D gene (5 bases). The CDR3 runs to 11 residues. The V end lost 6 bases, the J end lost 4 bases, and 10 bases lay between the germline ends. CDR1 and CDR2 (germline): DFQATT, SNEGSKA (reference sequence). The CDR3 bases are TGCAGTGCCCTATGGGAGTACGAGCAGTACTTC. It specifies CSALWEYEQYF.

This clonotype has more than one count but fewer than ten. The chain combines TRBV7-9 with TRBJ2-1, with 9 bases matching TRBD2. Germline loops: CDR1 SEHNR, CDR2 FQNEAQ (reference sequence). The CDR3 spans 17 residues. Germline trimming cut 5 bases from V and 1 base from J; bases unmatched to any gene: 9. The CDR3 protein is CASSPRGGRDSYNEQFF. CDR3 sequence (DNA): TGTGCCAGCAGCCCCCGGGGCGGGAGGGATTCCTACAATGAGCAGTTCTTC.

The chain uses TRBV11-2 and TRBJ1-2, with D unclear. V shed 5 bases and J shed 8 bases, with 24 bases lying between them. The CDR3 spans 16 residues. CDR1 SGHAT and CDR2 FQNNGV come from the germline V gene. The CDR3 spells CASSPGGWRTGVGYTF. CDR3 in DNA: TGTGCCAGCAGCCCTGGAGGTTGGAGGACCGGTGTAGGCTACACCTTC.

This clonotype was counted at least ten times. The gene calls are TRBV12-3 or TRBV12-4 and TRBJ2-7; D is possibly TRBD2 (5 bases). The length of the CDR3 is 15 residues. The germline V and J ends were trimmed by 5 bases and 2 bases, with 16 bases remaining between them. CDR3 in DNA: TGTGCCAGCAGTACCTTTCCAACGGAGGCCTACGAGCAGTACTTC. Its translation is CASSTFPTEAYEQYF.

The CDR3 loop reads CASSLRGTVNTGELFF. CDR3 DNA: TGTGCCAGCAGCTTGAGGGGGACCGTGAACACCGGGGAGCTGTTTTTT. The chain has TRBV7-6 and TRBJ2-2; possible D gene TRBD1, 6 bases. Per the germline V gene, CDR1 is SGHVS and CDR2 is FNYEAQ. The V end was cut by 3 bases, the J end by 1 base, with 12 bases between. This CDR3 has 16 residues.

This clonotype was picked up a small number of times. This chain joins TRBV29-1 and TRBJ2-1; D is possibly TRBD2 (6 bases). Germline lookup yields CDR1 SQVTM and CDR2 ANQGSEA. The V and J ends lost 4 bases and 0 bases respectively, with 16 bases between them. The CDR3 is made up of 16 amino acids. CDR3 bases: TGCAGCGTTGGAATCGGGAGCCAGCCCTCCTACAATGAGCAGTTCTTC. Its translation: CSVGIGSQPSYNEQFF.

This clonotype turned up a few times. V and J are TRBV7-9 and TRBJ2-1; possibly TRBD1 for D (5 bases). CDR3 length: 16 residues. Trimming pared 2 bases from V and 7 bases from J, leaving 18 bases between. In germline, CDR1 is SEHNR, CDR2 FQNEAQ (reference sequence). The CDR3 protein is CASSLQLGLGPNEQFF. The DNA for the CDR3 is TGTGCCAGCAGCTTACAACTGGGTTTGGGGCCAAATGAGCAGTTCTTC.

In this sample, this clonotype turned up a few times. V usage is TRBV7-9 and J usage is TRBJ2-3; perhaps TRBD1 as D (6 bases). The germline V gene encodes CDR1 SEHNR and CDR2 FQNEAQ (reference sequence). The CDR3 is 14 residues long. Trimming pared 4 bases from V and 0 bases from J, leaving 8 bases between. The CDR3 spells CASSSDRSTDTQYF. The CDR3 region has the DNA TGTGCCAGCAGCTCGGACAGAAGCACAGATACGCAGTATTTT.

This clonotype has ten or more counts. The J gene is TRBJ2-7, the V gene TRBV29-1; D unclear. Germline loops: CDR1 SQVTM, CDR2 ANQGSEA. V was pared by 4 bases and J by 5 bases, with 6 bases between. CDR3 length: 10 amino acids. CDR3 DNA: TGCAGCGTTGGATTGGACGAGCAGTACTTC. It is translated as CSVGLDEQYF.

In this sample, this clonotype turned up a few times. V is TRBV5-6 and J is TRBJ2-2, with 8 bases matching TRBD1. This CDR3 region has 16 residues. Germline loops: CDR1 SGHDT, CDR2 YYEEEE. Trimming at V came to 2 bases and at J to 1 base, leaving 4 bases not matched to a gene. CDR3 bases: TGTGCCAGCAGCTTACCAGACAGGGGGAACACCGGGGAGCTGTTTTTT. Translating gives CASSLPDRGNTGELFF. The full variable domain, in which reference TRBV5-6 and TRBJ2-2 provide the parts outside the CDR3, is DAGVTQSPTHLIKTRGQQVTLRCSPKSGHDTVSWYQQALGQGPQFIFQYYEEEERQRGNFPDRFSGHQFPNYSSELNVNALLLGDSALYLCASSLPDRGNTGELFFGEGSRLTVL.

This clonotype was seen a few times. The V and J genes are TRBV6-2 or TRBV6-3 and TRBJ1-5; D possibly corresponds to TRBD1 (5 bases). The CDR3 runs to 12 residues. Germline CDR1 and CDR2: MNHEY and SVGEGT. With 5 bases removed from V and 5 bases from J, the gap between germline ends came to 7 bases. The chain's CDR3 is CASSGRDQPQHF. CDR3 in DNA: TGTGCCAGCAGTGGCAGGGATCAGCCCCAGCATTTT.

The CDR3 region is CASIKGSSGANVLTF. The DNA for the CDR3 is TGTGCCAGCATTAAAGGGAGCTCTGGGGCCAACGTCCTGACTTTC. The rearrangement links TRBV12-3 or TRBV12-4 to TRBJ2-6, with D maybe TRBD2 (5 bases). The CDR3 sequence is 15 residues long. V dropped 7 bases and J dropped 0 bases, with 10 bases sitting between them.

CDR3 sequence reads: CASSLAAGGEYNEQFF. The DNA of the CDR3 is TGTGCCAGCAGCTTAGCGGCCGGGGGGGAGTACAATGAGCAGTTCTTC. The genes are TRBV7-2 and TRBJ2-1; 8 bases match TRBD2. Germline-derived CDR1 and CDR2 are SGHTA and FQGNSA. This CDR3 region has 16 residues. The V and J ends lost 0 bases and 4 bases, in that order; junction bases with no gene match: 5.

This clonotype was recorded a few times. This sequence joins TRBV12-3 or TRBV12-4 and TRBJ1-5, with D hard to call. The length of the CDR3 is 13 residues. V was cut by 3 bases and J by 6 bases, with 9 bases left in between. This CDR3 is CASSFLPGQPQHF. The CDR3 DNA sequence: TGTGCCAGCAGTTTTCTTCCTGGTCAGCCCCAGCATTTT.

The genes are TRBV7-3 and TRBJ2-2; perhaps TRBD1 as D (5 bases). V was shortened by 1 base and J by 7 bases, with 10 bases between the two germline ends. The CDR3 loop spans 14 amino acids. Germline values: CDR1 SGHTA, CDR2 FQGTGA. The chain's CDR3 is CASSLIQVGGELFF. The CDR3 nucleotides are TGTGCCAGCAGCTTAATACAGGTTGGCGGGGAGCTGTTTTTT.

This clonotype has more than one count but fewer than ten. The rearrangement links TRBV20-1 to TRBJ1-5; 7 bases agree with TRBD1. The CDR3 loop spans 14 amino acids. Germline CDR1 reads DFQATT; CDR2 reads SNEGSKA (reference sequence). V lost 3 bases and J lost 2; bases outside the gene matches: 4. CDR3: CSASRGGGNQPQHF. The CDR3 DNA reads TGCAGTGCTAGTAGAGGGGGCGGCAATCAGCCCCAGCATTTT.

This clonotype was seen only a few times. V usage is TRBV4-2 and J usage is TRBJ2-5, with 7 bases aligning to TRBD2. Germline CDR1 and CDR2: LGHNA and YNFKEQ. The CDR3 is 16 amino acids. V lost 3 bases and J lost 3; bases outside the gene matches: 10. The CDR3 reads CASSHLVGTTEETQYF. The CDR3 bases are TGTGCCAGCAGCCATCTCGTCGGGACTACCGAAGAGACCCAGTACTTC.

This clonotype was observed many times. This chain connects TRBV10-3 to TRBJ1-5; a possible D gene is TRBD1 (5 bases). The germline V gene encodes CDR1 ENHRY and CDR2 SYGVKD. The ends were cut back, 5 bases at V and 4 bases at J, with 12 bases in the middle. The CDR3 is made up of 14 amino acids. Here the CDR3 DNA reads TGTGCCATCAGTCCGGGACCGCCGAATCAGCCCCAGCATTTT. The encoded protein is CAISPGPPNQPQHF.

In DNA, the CDR3 is TGTGCCAGCAGCTTAGCGTTTGGGGGACTAGCAGACAATGAGCAGTTCTTC. This codes for CASSLAFGGLADNEQFF. The chain joins TRBV7-2 to TRBJ2-1; 9 positions match TRBD2. V dropped 0 bases and J dropped 5; count of bases not matched to a gene: 8. Germline lookup yields CDR1 SGHTA and CDR2 FQGNSA. This CDR3 has 17 amino acids.

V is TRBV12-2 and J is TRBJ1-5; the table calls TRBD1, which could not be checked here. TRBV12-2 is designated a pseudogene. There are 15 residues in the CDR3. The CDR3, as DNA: TGTGCAAGTCGCTTAGCAACAGGAGGATACCAGCCCCAGCATTTT. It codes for CASRLATGGYQPQHF.